This T cell receptor beta chain originates from a study of technical replicates of blood from several donors. Germline V gene data show CDR1 as SGHRS and CDR2 as YFSETQ. The CDR3 loop spans 14 amino acids. The V and J ends lost 0 bases and 3 bases, in that order; junction bases with no gene match: 1. This table comes from immunoSEQ multiplex PCR, and its TCRdb copy is limited to in-frame clones, with some not included. The sample consists of tens of thousands of clones, about 98% of them appearing once. The V call is TRBV5-1, the J call TRBJ2-5, with 8 nucleotides matching TRBD2. The sequenced sample consisted of T cells isolated from PBMCs. The TCR originated in a human donor in good health. In nucleotides, the CDR3 is TGCGCCAGCAGCTTGGACGGGAGGGAAGAGACCCAGTACTTC. Protein product: CASSLDGREETQYF.